Below are 32 T cell receptor beta chains sequenced from a single sample in a study of blood T cells in healthy people across ages. A J-beta primer mix and a sample-barcoded 5' primer were used in a second PCR of roughly 6 to 11 cycles. Each CDR3 protein is one row after TCRdb ran MiXCR on the 5' RACE reads. The table shows 710,000 or so distinct CDR3 sequences, with approximately 21% occurring only once. The sequencing input was blood. Every receptor here comes from a man aged 65 to 79 in good health.

This clonotype was found a few times. The chain carries TRBV5-1 and TRBJ2-5; D is uncertain. The J call may be in error: the DNA end matches TRBJ2-7 better. The CDR3 sequence is 13 residues long. The V gene's germline CDR1 is SGHRS and CDR2 YFSETQ. The CDR3 sequence is CASSARTTYEQYF. CDR3 nucleotide sequence: TGCGCCAGCAGCGCGCGGACCACCTACGAGCAGTACTTC.

The chain uses TRBV12-3 or TRBV12-4 and TRBJ1-4; D uncertain. V was shortened by 3 bases and J by 7 bases, with 12 bases between the two germline ends. The CDR3 has 14 residues. In nucleotides, the CDR3 is TGTGCCAGCAGTTTCGGGTCTTTTGGTGAAAAACTGTTTTTT. This gives the protein CASSFGSFGEKLFF.

This clonotype occurred many times. Relative to the germline gene, one junction end is altered; a read error may explain this. The chain joins TRBV5-1 to TRBJ1-1, with a possible D match to TRBD1 (5 bases). This CDR3 region has 13 residues. Germline CDR1 SGHRS, CDR2 YFSETQ. The CDR3 loop reads CASSLGGSTEAFF. The CDR3 coding sequence is TGTGCCAGCAGCTTGGGGGGAAGTACTGAAGCTTTCTTT.

The sample holds a few counts of this clonotype. The chain uses TRBV6-5 and TRBJ2-3, with D perhaps matching TRBD2 (6 bases). This CDR3 is 13 amino acids long. Germline lookup yields CDR1 MNHEY and CDR2 SVGAGI. The V and J ends lost 6 bases and 5 bases respectively, with 12 bases between them. CDR3 loop: CASRPTGVDTQYF. CDR3 sequence (DNA): TGTGCCAGCAGGCCTACGGGAGTAGATACGCAGTATTTT.

This chain uses TRBV15 with TRBJ2-2; D is possibly TRBD2 (6 bases). The germline gives CDR1 LNHNV, CDR2 YYDKDF (reference sequence). V was pared by 1 base and J by 8 bases, with 14 bases between. The length of the CDR3 is 15 residues. CDR3 residues: CATSRGGLAIGELFF. DNA for the CDR3: TGTGCCACCAGCAGAGGCGGGCTAGCGATAGGGGAGCTGTTTTTT.

This clonotype has only a few counts. CDR3: CATSEGRYNEQFF. In DNA, the CDR3 is TGTGCCACCAGTGAAGGGAGGTACAATGAGCAGTTCTTC. This sequence joins TRBV24-1 and TRBJ2-1; D may be TRBD2 (6 bases). Germline V gene data show CDR1 as KGHDR and CDR2 as SFDVKD. This CDR3 has 13 residues. V lost 4 bases and J lost 4, with 7 bases in between.

This clonotype showed up just a few times. V usage is TRBV19 and J usage is TRBJ1-4; no clear D gene. CDR1 LNHDA and CDR2 SQIVND come from the germline V gene (reference sequence). The CDR3 covers 16 residues. Deletions cut 3 bases from V and 2 bases from J, with 13 bases between. The chain's CDR3 is CASSIGPGLTNEKLFF. CDR3 DNA: TGTGCCAGTAGTATCGGTCCGGGCCTGACTAATGAAAAACTGTTTTTT.

Concerning this clonotype itself: A read error is the likely source, as a far larger clone sits one nucleotide away. The V gene is TRBV12-3 or TRBV12-4, the J gene TRBJ2-3, with D unresolved. The V and J ends lost 3 bases and 4 bases respectively, with 8 bases between them. The CDR3 is made up of 13 amino acids. Here the CDR3 DNA reads TGTGCCAGCAGTTTTGGCAGCGCAGATACGCAGTATTTT. This codes for CASSFGSADTQYF.

This sequence joins TRBV11-2 and TRBJ2-7, with a possible D match to TRBD2 (5 bases). Gene TRBJ2-1 matches the end of the DNA better, so the J call may be wrong. This CDR3 has 16 residues. Germline lookup yields CDR1 SGHAT and CDR2 FQNNGV. The CDR3 spells CASSLARAPSQNEQFF. The CDR3 DNA reads as TGTGCCAGCAGCTTAGCCCGGGCCCCTAGCCAAAATGAGCAGTTCTTC.

This clonotype was seen only a few times. The chain recombines TRBV25-1 with TRBJ2-1; no definite D call. Germline assignment: CDR1 MGHDK and CDR2 SYGVNS. This CDR3 contains 16 residues. V lost 3 bases and J 2 bases, leaving 14 bases between the germline ends. CDR3 bases: TGTGCCAGCAGTGACCCGCGATCTGTGGCCTACAATGAGCAGTTCTTC. As protein: CASSDPRSVAYNEQFF.

The sample holds a few counts of this clonotype. CDR3 loop: CASEGVARVETQYF. The DNA for the CDR3 is TGTGCCAGCGAGGGGGTAGCACGGGTAGAGACCCAGTACTTC. This rearrangement joins TRBV25-1 to TRBJ2-5; D might be TRBD1 (6 bases). Germline-derived CDR1 and CDR2 are MGHDK and SYGVNS. Trimming pared 8 bases from V and 4 bases from J, leaving 17 bases between. This CDR3 spans 14 amino acids.

The chain links TRBV27 to TRBJ2-3, with 15 positions matching TRBD2. CDR1 is MNHEY and CDR2 is SMNVEV in the germline V gene (reference sequence). J lost 4 bases, V lost 5 bases, and 4 bases had no gene match. This CDR3 is 16 amino acids long. The chain's CDR3 is CASSRGLAGGADTQYF. The CDR3 DNA reads TGTGCCAGCAGTAGGGGACTAGCGGGAGGCGCAGATACGCAGTATTTT.

This clonotype was seen ten or more times. The V call is TRBV5-1, the J call TRBJ2-1, with 7 bases fitting TRBD2. The CDR3 has 15 residues. Losses at the gene ends were 7 bases for V and 5 bases for J; bases not matched to a gene: 12. Germline loops: CDR1 SGHRS, CDR2 YFSETQ. The CDR3 here is CASAPQGLTDNEQFF. As DNA, the CDR3 is TGCGCCAGCGCCCCCCAGGGACTAACAGACAATGAGCAGTTCTTC.

Note on this clonotype: This may stem from a read error, because a much larger clone lies one nucleotide away. The chain employs TRBV6-5 and TRBJ2-5, with 8 bases fitting TRBD2. The J segment lost 5 bases and the V segment lost 4 bases, leaving 9 bases of the junction unmatched. This CDR3 is 15 amino acids long. Per germline, CDR1 MNHEY and CDR2 SVGAGI. In DNA form, the CDR3 reads TGTGCCAGCAGTTCAATTGCGGGACTAGGGGAGACCCAGTACTTC. Encoded protein: CASSSIAGLGETQYF.

Only a few counts were recorded for this clonotype. V is TRBV7-9 and J is TRBJ2-1; the match to TRBD2 covers 12 bases. V gave up 4 bases and J gave up 5 bases; unmatched junction bases: 9. The CDR3 has 17 residues. Germline CDR1 reads SEHNR; CDR2 reads FQNEAQ (reference sequence). The CDR3 region is CASSSSGRVSRDNEQFF. In DNA form, the CDR3 reads TGTGCCAGCAGCTCTAGCGGGAGGGTATCGAGAGACAATGAGCAGTTCTTC.

This clonotype turned up a few times. The chain is built from TRBV28 and TRBJ2-6; D may be TRBD1 (5 bases). The CDR3 extends over 17 amino acids. Looked up from germline, CDR1 is MDHEN and CDR2 is SYDVKM. The V gene lost 8 bases and the J gene lost 0 bases, with 17 bases spanning the gap. In DNA, the CDR3 is TGTGCCAGCTCAGGGCAGGGCATAAACTCTGGGGCCAACGTCCTGACTTTC. Translating it yields CASSGQGINSGANVLTF.

The genes are TRBV7-8 and TRBJ2-3, with D tentatively TRBD2 (5 bases). The CDR3 consists of 16 residues. Deletions cut 6 bases from V and 2 bases from J, with 18 bases between. Germline CDR1 and CDR2: SGHVS and FQNEAQ. The CDR3 nucleotides read TGTGCCAGCAGGACCCGGTTCGGAGGTCCCACAGATACGCAGTATTTT. Encoded protein: CASRTRFGGPTDTQYF.

The genes are TRBV7-9 and TRBJ2-5; TRBD2 matches at 8 bases. Per germline, CDR1 SEHNR and CDR2 FQNEAQ (reference sequence). The V and J ends lost 5 bases and 2 bases, in that order; junction bases with no gene match: 7. The CDR3 consists of 15 residues. The CDR3 DNA reads as TGTGCCAGCAGCCCGCCGACTAGCGATCAAGAGACCCAGTACTTC. Its protein is CASSPPTSDQETQYF.

This clonotype has at least ten counts. The rearrangement links TRBV10-3 to TRBJ2-1, with D hard to call. Germline V gene sequence: CDR1 ENHRY, CDR2 SYGVKD. Trimming stripped 4 bases from V and 5 bases from J, with 6 bases between. The CDR3 length is 12 residues. The DNA of the CDR3 is TGTGCCATCAGTGTTTCAGACAATGAGCAGTTCTTC. Translation: CAISVSDNEQFF.

This clonotype was picked up a small number of times. V usage is TRBV30 and J usage is TRBJ2-3; D gene unclear. The germline CDR1 and CDR2 sequences are GTSNPN and SVGIG (reference sequence). V was trimmed by 8 bases and J by 0 bases, leaving 12 bases between them. The CDR3 is made up of 13 amino acids. CDR3 sequence: CARQQMSTDTQYF. In nucleotides, the CDR3 is TGTGCCCGACAACAGATGAGCACAGATACGCAGTATTTT.

This rearrangement joins TRBV29-1 to TRBJ1-1; maybe TRBD1 (6 bases). The CDR3 consists of 15 residues. The germline V gene has CDR1 SQVTM and CDR2 ANQGSEA. With 3 bases removed from V and 1 base from J, the gap between germline ends came to 15 bases. The CDR3 spells CSVDKDSNKNTEAFF. For the CDR3, the DNA is TGCAGCGTTGATAAGGACAGCAATAAGAACACTGAAGCTTTCTTT.

The genes are TRBV7-2 and TRBJ1-1, with D possibly being TRBD1 (6 bases). V lost 1 base and J lost 5, with 17 bases in between. The CDR3 is 16 residues long. CDR1 is SGHTA and CDR2 is FQGNSA in the germline V gene. The CDR3 protein is CASSLVGGGLWTEAFF. DNA of the CDR3: TGTGCCAGCAGCTTAGTGGGGGGGGGGCTCTGGACTGAAGCTTTCTTT.

The chain links TRBV12-3 or TRBV12-4 to TRBJ2-2; D is ambiguous. Trimming stripped 3 bases from V and 5 bases from J, with 10 bases between. This CDR3 region has 14 residues. The CDR3 nucleotides are TGTGCCAGCAGTTTCCCAACCTCTACCGGGGAGCTGTTTTTT. Its translation: CASSFPTSTGELFF.

The sample holds many counts of this clonotype. V and J are TRBV28 and TRBJ1-5; maybe TRBD1 (5 bases). The V gene lost 9 bases and the J gene lost 4 bases, with 10 bases spanning the gap. In germline, CDR1 is MDHEN, CDR2 SYDVKM. This CDR3 region has 12 residues. CDR3 protein: CASWGVNQPQHF. The CDR3, as DNA: TGTGCCAGTTGGGGGGTGAATCAGCCCCAGCATTTT.

This clonotype was counted many times. The rearrangement joins TRBV27 to TRBJ1-2, with 8 bases matching TRBD1. This CDR3 region has 12 residues. Per germline, CDR1 MNHEY and CDR2 SMNVEV (reference sequence). The V and J ends lost 6 bases and 5 bases, in that order; junction bases with no gene match: 2. The CDR3 DNA follows: TGTGCCAGCAGGGACAGGGTTTATGGCTACACCTTC. Translating gives CASRDRVYGYTF.

The chain is built from TRBV3-1 and TRBJ1-2; D is uncertain. The V and J ends lost 1 base and 8 bases respectively, with 8 bases between them. This CDR3 is built from 12 residues. In germline, CDR1 is LGHDT, CDR2 YNNKEL (reference sequence). The chain's CDR3 is CASSQGDLGYTF. The CDR3 nucleotides read TGTGCCAGCAGCCAAGGCGACCTCGGCTACACCTTC.

This clonotype occurred a few times. The chain combines TRBV9 with TRBJ2-1; maybe TRBD1 (7 bases). Per the germline V gene, CDR1 is SGDLS and CDR2 is YYNGEE. The CDR3 extends over 16 amino acids. The germline V and J ends were trimmed by 3 bases and 5 bases, with 18 bases remaining between them. CDR3 DNA: TGTGCCAGCAGCGCTGGGGCGGGGACAGCTGACAATGAGCAGTTCTTC. Its protein is CASSAGAGTADNEQFF.

This clonotype has a handful of counts. An end of the junction does not agree with germline; a read error may underlie this. The chain employs TRBV6-1 and TRBJ2-7; TRBD2 aligns across 12 bases. The assigned J gene may be wrong: the sequence end matches TRBJ2-1 better. Germline CDR1 MNHNS, CDR2 SASEGT. The CDR3 contains 17 residues. The CDR3 spells CASSRLAGAPTYSEQFF. The CDR3 DNA reads TGTGCCAGCAGTAGACTAGCGGGGGCCCCTACATACAGTGAGCAGTTCTTC.

A few counts support this clonotype. The chain uses TRBV11-3 and TRBJ1-4; D might be TRBD1 (5 bases). CDR3 size: 14 residues. The V end was cut by 6 bases, the J end by 8 bases, with 16 bases between. Germline CDR1 and CDR2: SGHNT and YENEEA. The CDR3 here is CASRFGGKSEKLFF. CDR3 coding DNA: TGTGCCAGCAGATTCGGGGGGAAATCCGAAAAACTGTTTTTT. The variable domain in full, completed from reference TRBV11-3 and TRBJ1-4, reads EAGVVQSPRYKIIEKKQPVAFWCNPISGHNTLYWYLQNLGQGPELLIRYENEEAVDDSQLPKDRFSAERLKGVDSTLKIQPAELGDSAVYLCASRFGGKSEKLFFGSGTQLSVL.

A word on this clonotype: The junction differs from germline at one of its ends, possibly a read error. The V gene is TRBV7-9, the J gene TRBJ2-3; D is perhaps TRBD2 (5 bases). The CDR3 has 13 residues. CDR1 is SEHNR, CDR2 FQNEAQ, per germline (reference sequence). In DNA form, the CDR3 reads TGTGCCAGCAGCTCACCCAAAGAGGGAGTCGGGCGGTTT. As protein: CASSSPKEGVGRF.

The chain is built from TRBV28 and TRBJ1-2; D gene uncertain. The V gene's germline CDR1 is MDHEN and CDR2 SYDVKM. The ends were cut back, 6 bases at V and 8 bases at J, with 16 bases in the middle. The CDR3 consists of 13 residues. The CDR3, as DNA: TGTGCCAGCAGCGCCACCGGGGTACGAGGCTACACCTTC. It encodes CASSATGVRGYTF.

The chain employs TRBV7-9 and TRBJ1-1; D not certain. V was shortened by 1 base and J by 6 bases, with 9 bases between the two germline ends. This CDR3 has 13 residues. Looked up from germline, CDR1 is SEHNR and CDR2 is FQNEAQ (reference sequence). The DNA of the CDR3 is TGTGCCAGCAGCTTAGAGTTGAATGCTGAAGCTTTCTTT. Translation gives CASSLELNAEAFF.